This T cell receptor beta chain comes out of a study of cytomegalovirus exposure and HLA in healthy donors. Profiling relied on immunoSEQ multiplex PCR, and the TCRdb table lists in-frame clones only, not all of them. Of tens of thousands of clones in the sample, roughly 94% were seen once. J lost 3 bases, V lost 1 base, and 13 bases had no gene match. CDR1 and CDR2 (germline): SGHAT, FQNNGV. There are 18 residues in the CDR3. The sequencing input was PBMCs. V gene TRBV11-2 combines with J gene TRBJ2-3, with TRBD1 matching over 7 bases. This clonotype was sampled from a man between 18 and 35 years old in good health and CMV-seronegative. CDR3 sequence reads: CASSLVSPTGVLTDTQYF. CDR3 nucleotides: TGTGCCAGCAGCTTAGTAAGCCCCACAGGGGTGTTGACAGATACGCAGTATTTT.